Shown below are 18 T cell receptor beta chains from a single sample sequenced in a study of blood T cell repertoires in COVID-19. Sequencing used immunoSEQ multiplex PCR; TCRdb keeps in-frame clones, though not all of them. The sample has 110,000 or so clones, approximately 90% seen once. The sequenced material came from peripheral blood. The receptors here all came from a human donor in a cohort sampled during active COVID-19.

This rearrangement joins TRBV2 to TRBJ2-2; D may be TRBD2 (7 bases). The CDR3 runs to 15 residues. Deletions cut 4 bases from V and 8 bases from J, with 17 bases between. From germline, CDR1 is SNHLY and CDR2 FYNNEI. CDR3 loop: CASSGRGRVEGELFF. CDR3 in DNA: TGTGCCAGCAGTGGAAGGGGGAGGGTCGAAGGGGAGCTGTTTTTT.

V gene TRBV10-3 combines with J gene TRBJ1-1; unclear D gene. The germline gives CDR1 ENHRY, CDR2 SYGVKD. This CDR3 has 15 amino acids. The V and J ends lost 3 bases and 1 base respectively, with 12 bases between them. The CDR3 bases are TGTGCCATCAGTGATTTCGGACGGGAGAACACTGAAGCTTTCTTT. Amino acids: CAISDFGRENTEAFF.

The chain uses TRBV24-1 and TRBJ2-2; unclear D gene. V lost 8 bases to trimming and J lost 4 bases, with 10 bases between them. In germline, CDR1 is KGHDR, CDR2 SFDVKD. The CDR3 is made up of 13 amino acids. As DNA, the CDR3 is TGTGCCACCAAGGTTACGGGCACCGGGGAGCTGTTTTTT. This sequence encodes CATKVTGTGELFF.

This clone was detected once. The chain links TRBV11-2 to TRBJ2-7; D call uncertain. The CDR3 extends over 13 amino acids. Trimming took off 0 bases at V and 2 bases at J, with 5 bases between the two ends. The V gene's germline CDR1 is SGHAT and CDR2 FQNNGV. CDR3 region: CASSLERTYEQYF. CDR3 sequence (DNA): TGTGCCAGCAGCTTAGAGCGAACCTACGAGCAGTACTTC.

This chain links TRBV19 with TRBJ1-1; D may be TRBD1 (6 bases). The CDR3 totals 14 residues. V dropped 4 bases and J dropped 0 bases, with 9 bases sitting between them. Germline V gives CDR1 LNHDA, CDR2 SQIVND (reference sequence). CDR3 sequence (DNA): TGTGCCAGTAGTACAGGGGACATGAACACTGAAGCTTTCTTT. Its protein product is CASSTGDMNTEAFF.

V and J are TRBV5-8 and TRBJ1-5; D uncertain. The CDR3 totals 16 residues. Per germline, CDR1 SGHTS and CDR2 YDEGEE. The V end lost 4 bases, the J end lost 0 bases, and 14 bases lay between the germline ends. The CDR3 nucleotides read TGTGCCAGCAGCCCCGATAGAGGATATAGCAATCAGCCCCAGCATTTT. Protein: CASSPDRGYSNQPQHF.

The V call is TRBV6-5, the J call TRBJ2-2; TRBD1 matches 8 bases. The CDR3 spans 15 residues. Looked up from germline, CDR1 is MNHEY and CDR2 is SVGAGI. The junction had 3 bases not matched to a gene; V was cut back by 5 bases and J by 1 base. The CDR3 region has the DNA TGTGCCAGCAGTACTGGGACAGGGAACACCGGGGAGCTGTTTTTT. It yields the protein CASSTGTGNTGELFF.

CDR3: CASRLPSADTQYF. The CDR3 region has the DNA TGTGCCAGCCGACTACCTAGCGCAGATACGCAGTATTTT. The rearrangement joins TRBV28 to TRBJ2-3; weak D call: TRBD2 (6 bases). Germline V lookup: CDR1 MDHEN, CDR2 SYDVKM. V lost 8 bases, J lost 4 bases, and 13 bases lay in between. CDR3 length equals 13 residues.

This clone appeared once. The V and J genes are TRBV7-9 and TRBJ1-1; 7 positions agree with TRBD1. The J segment lost 0 bases and the V segment lost 5 bases, leaving 3 bases of the junction unmatched. Germline CDR1 is SEHNR and CDR2 is FQNEAQ (reference sequence). This CDR3 is 14 amino acids long. The CDR3 protein is CASSPGQMNTEAFF. The CDR3 bases are TGTGCCAGCAGCCCGGGACAGATGAACACTGAAGCTTTCTTT.

The chain has TRBV25-1 and TRBJ2-3, with 10 nucleotides matching TRBD2. Germline values: CDR1 MGHDK, CDR2 SYGVNS. The trim removed 10 bases at V and 4 bases at J, leaving 8 bases unmatched. This CDR3 spans 14 amino acids. DNA for the CDR3: TGTGCCATCCCTAGCGGGAGTCACCCAGATACGCAGTATTTT. Translating gives CAIPSGSHPDTQYF.

This chain uses TRBV5-4 with TRBJ1-1, with D perhaps TRBD1 (6 bases). CDR3 length: 14 amino acids. V was shortened by 0 bases and J by 5 bases, with 11 bases between the two germline ends. Germline V gene lookup returns CDR1 SGHNT and CDR2 YYREEE (reference sequence). CDR3 loop: CASSLVAGDTEAFF. The CDR3 coding sequence is TGTGCCAGCAGCTTGGTCGCAGGGGATACTGAAGCTTTCTTT.

This rearrangement joins TRBV27 to TRBJ2-7; 9 nucleotides align to TRBD1. Trimming took 3 bases from V and 6 from J; bases not matched to a gene: 9. CDR3 length equals 15 residues. Germline V gives CDR1 MNHEY, CDR2 SMNVEV (reference sequence). The CDR3 DNA follows: TGTGCCAGCAGTTTGATCCGGACAGGGGTTATCGAGCAGTACTTC. Its protein product is CASSLIRTGVIEQYF.

CDR3 amino acids: CASSLDGNQPQHF. In DNA form, the CDR3 reads TGTGCCAGCAGCTTAGACGGCAATCAGCCCCAGCATTTT. The chain is built from TRBV11-2 and TRBJ1-5; D remains unclear. CDR1 is SGHAT, CDR2 FQNNGV, per germline. Between the trimmed V and J ends, which lost 0 bases and 2 bases, there was a span of 2 bases. The CDR3 has 13 residues.

The genes are TRBV6-1 and TRBJ1-4, with TRBD1 matching 11 bases. J gave up 4 bases and V 3 bases, and 7 bases lay outside the gene matches. This CDR3 contains 17 residues. CDR1 and CDR2 (germline): MNHNS, SASEGT. The CDR3 loop reads CASSETGQGADNEKLFF. For the CDR3, the DNA is TGTGCCAGCAGTGAGACCGGACAGGGGGCCGATAATGAAAAACTGTTTTTT.

The rearrangement links TRBV5-6 to TRBJ2-3, with 11 bases that match TRBD1. Looked up from germline, CDR1 is SGHDT and CDR2 is YYEEEE. V shed 4 bases and J 2 bases; nucleotides not matched to a gene: 6. This CDR3 region has 16 residues. DNA of the CDR3: TGTGCCAGCAGCGGCGGGACAGGGGGATTCACAGATACGCAGTATTTT. Amino acid sequence: CASSGGTGGFTDTQYF.

V usage is TRBV29-1 and J usage is TRBJ2-7; D possibly corresponds to TRBD2 (6 bases). This CDR3 spans 13 amino acids. Trimming removed 4 bases at V and 6 bases at J, with 16 bases between. The germline CDR1 and CDR2 sequences are SQVTM and ANQGSEA. The CDR3 nucleotides read TGCAGCGTTGTACCGGGAGCGACGGGCGAGCAGTACTTC. The encoded protein is CSVVPGATGEQYF.

The V call is TRBV4-1, the J call TRBJ2-7; TRBD2 aligns across 12 bases. CDR3 size: 17 residues. With 1 base clipped from V and 4 bases from J, the junction kept 8 bases outside the gene matches. The germline V gene has CDR1 MGHRA and CDR2 YSYEKL. The CDR3 nucleotides read TGCGCCAGCAGCCAAGCCGCTAGCGGGGGGGCGGGTTACGAGCAGTACTTC. This sequence encodes CASSQAASGGAGYEQYF.

This clone showed up just once. This chain links TRBV9 with TRBJ2-3, with D possibly matching TRBD2 (6 bases). This CDR3 contains 12 residues. CDR1 is SGDLS, CDR2 YYNGEE, per germline. The ends were cut back, 5 bases at V and 5 bases at J, with 9 bases in the middle. CDR3 nucleotides: TGTGCCAGCAGAGCGGGTGGAGATACGCAGTATTTT. It is translated as CASRAGGDTQYF.